The 9 T cell receptor beta chains in this list originate from one sample, sequenced in a study of Graves' ophthalmopathy and Graves' hyperthyroidism. The authors amplified TCR beta CDR3 regions from RNA transcripts. Investigators did first-round RT-PCR with HTBI primers, then second-round multiplex PCR. From the multiplex PCR reads, TCRdb called clonotypes with MiXCR, one entry per CDR3 protein. This sample has 350,000 to 450,000 distinct CDR3 sequences, with around 20% found just once. Sequencing was carried out using peripheral blood. Source of these receptors: a woman between 18 and 29 years old with stable Graves' hyperthyroidism.

This clonotype has a count of ten or more. This chain's CDR3 is CAWSVGGHTNTGELFF. The CDR3 DNA follows: TGTGCCTGGAGTGTTGGGGGTCACACGAACACCGGGGAGCTGTTTTTT. The chain combines TRBV30 with TRBJ2-2; D tentatively reads TRBD1 or TRBD2 (5 bases each). V shed 0 bases and J shed 0 bases, with 11 bases lying between them. Germline-derived CDR1 and CDR2 are GTSNPN and SVGIG (reference sequence). There are 16 residues in the CDR3.

This clonotype was seen at least ten times. The chain recombines TRBV11-2 with TRBJ2-5; possible D gene TRBD2, 6 bases. V lost 0 bases, J lost 1 base, and 12 bases lay in between. This CDR3 is 16 amino acids long. Germline V CDR1 and CDR2: SGHAT, FQNNGV. The CDR3 sequence: CASSLDDTSSQETQYF. In DNA form, the CDR3 reads TGTGCCAGCAGCTTAGACGATACTAGCAGCCAAGAGACCCAGTACTTC.

This clonotype came up many times. V gene TRBV3-1 combines with J gene TRBJ2-5; 9 bases fit TRBD2. In germline, CDR1 is LGHDT, CDR2 YNNKEL (reference sequence). V lost 6 bases, J lost 9 bases, and 17 bases stayed unmatched. The length of the CDR3 is 16 residues. Here the CDR3 reads CASRPTGTSSVEAQYF. The DNA for the CDR3 is TGTGCCAGCAGACCAACCGGGACTAGCAGTGTTGAGGCCCAGTACTTC.

This chain connects TRBV12-3 or TRBV12-4 to TRBJ1-1, with D tentatively TRBD1 (5 bases). V lost 0 bases and J lost 3, with 11 bases in between. The CDR3 contains 15 residues. Here the CDR3 reads CASSLAQGLYTEAFF. The CDR3 DNA follows: TGTGCCAGCAGTTTAGCGCAGGGTCTATACACTGAAGCTTTCTTT.

In this sample, this clonotype turned up many times. The J gene is TRBJ1-2, the V gene TRBV18, with D maybe TRBD1 (5 bases). Germline V CDR1 and CDR2: KGHSH, LQKENI. The CDR3 is made up of 14 amino acids. Trimming took 1 base from V and 5 from J, leaving 11 bases between them. The chain's CDR3 is CASSPRAGMYGYTF. The CDR3, as DNA: TGTGCCAGCTCACCACGGGCAGGGATGTATGGCTACACCTTC.

The rearrangement uses TRBV6-5 and TRBJ2-7; 10 nucleotides agree with TRBD1. Trimming at V came to 6 bases and at J to 6 bases, leaving 14 bases not matched to a gene. The CDR3 loop spans 16 amino acids. The V gene's germline CDR1 is MNHEY and CDR2 SVGAGI. Here the CDR3 DNA reads TGTGCCAGCAGATATTCTTTAGGGACAGGGGACGGCGAGCAGTACTTC. The encoded protein is CASRYSLGTGDGEQYF.

V is TRBV28 and J is TRBJ1-5; D uncertain. Looked up from germline, CDR1 is MDHEN and CDR2 is SYDVKM. CDR3 size: 15 residues. The V and J ends lost 5 bases and 4 bases respectively, with 15 bases between them. CDR3 protein: CASSIVSLSNQPQHF. As DNA, the CDR3 is TGTGCCAGCAGTATAGTTTCCCTCTCTAATCAGCCCCAGCATTTT.

This clonotype was recorded at least ten times. V usage is TRBV5-1 and J usage is TRBJ2-2; TRBD1 matches 7 bases. The germline V gene encodes CDR1 SGHRS and CDR2 YFSETQ. J lost 3 bases, V lost 1 base, and 3 bases had no gene match. The CDR3 is 15 amino acids. The CDR3 region is CASSLTRGYTGELFF. The CDR3 coding sequence is TGCGCCAGCAGCTTGACCAGGGGGTACACCGGGGAGCTGTTTTTT.

At least ten counts were recorded for this clonotype. The V and J genes are TRBV20-1 and TRBJ1-6, with no clear D. The germline V gene has CDR1 DFQATT and CDR2 SNEGSKA (reference sequence). The CDR3 has 16 amino acids. V was cut by 6 bases and J by 0 bases, with 15 bases left in between. The CDR3 region is CSAIAVESSYNSPLHF. As DNA, the CDR3 is TGCAGTGCGATAGCCGTTGAGAGCTCCTATAATTCACCCCTCCACTTT.